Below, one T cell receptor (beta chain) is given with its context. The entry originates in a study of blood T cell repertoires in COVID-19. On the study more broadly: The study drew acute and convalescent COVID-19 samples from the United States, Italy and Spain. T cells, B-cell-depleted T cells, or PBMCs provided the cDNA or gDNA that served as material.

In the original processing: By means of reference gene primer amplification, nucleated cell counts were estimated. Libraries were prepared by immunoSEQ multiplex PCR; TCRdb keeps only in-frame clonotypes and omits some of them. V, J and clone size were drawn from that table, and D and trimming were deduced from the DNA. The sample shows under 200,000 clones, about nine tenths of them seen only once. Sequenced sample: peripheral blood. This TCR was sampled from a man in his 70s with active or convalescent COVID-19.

In nucleotides, the CDR3 is TGTGCCAGCAGCGTCCTGGGGGGGGGTAATTCACCCCTCCACTTT. Protein sequence: CASSVLGGGNSPLHF. The rearrangement uses TRBV7-2 and TRBJ1-6; possibly TRBD1 for D (5 bases). Germline V CDR1 and CDR2: SGHTA, FQGNSA. This CDR3 is 15 amino acids long. The V end lost 5 bases, the J end lost 6 bases, and 14 bases lay between the germline ends.